This T cell receptor (beta chain) was recorded in a study of shared clonotypes between healthy human individuals. Across the whole study: Each donor's CD4 naive and CD4 memory cells filled three plates apiece, CD8 naive two, and CD8 memory one.

The DNA input per sorted-subset replicate PCR was roughly 0.2 ug, corresponding to some 33,000 T cell genomes. Some clones are missing from TCRdb's copy, which holds only in-frame ones; the method was immunoSEQ multiplex PCR. This sample has fewer than 1.8 million clones, with approximately 98.5% found just once. From germline, CDR1 is MNHNY and CDR2 SVGAGI (reference sequence). V was pared by 6 bases and J by 5 bases, with 17 bases between. The CDR3 extends over 15 amino acids. Sample: naive CD4+ T cells sorted from blood. Subset in this sample: CD45RA+ positively selected. The sequence was collected from a young man in good health. The chain joins TRBV6-6 to TRBJ2-1, with no clear D. This chain's CDR3 is CASSLLTTADNEQFF. The CDR3 nucleotides read TGTGCCAGCAGCCTGCTGACGACCGCGGACAATGAGCAGTTCTTC.